The clone carrying this T cell receptor beta chain was counted a few times. As yet, its antigen is unknown. This sample was included in a study of early T cells in non-severe SARS-CoV-2 infection. This CDR3 region has 13 residues. V was trimmed by 7 bases and J by 8 bases, leaving 15 bases between them. CDR1 is MNHEY, CDR2 SMNVEV, per germline (reference sequence). Overall study findings and caveats: Anti-spike CD8 specificities were favored by VDJdb matching, whose results missed private and CD4 specificities.

Individually, cDNA molecules had unique molecular identifiers attached to them. In TCRdb, the 5' RACE reads were re-called with MiXCR into one record per CDR3 protein. The sample lists around 52,000 distinct CDR3 sequences; 10% to 15% were seen once. The clonotype was recovered from an adult who was a healthcare worker with PCR-confirmed SARS-CoV-2 infection or an uninfected control (not recorded which). Sequencing used whole blood. V usage is TRBV27 and J usage is TRBJ2-1, with D possibly TRBD1 on 7 matching bases. CDR3 coding DNA: TGTGCCAGCACAGGGGGGTACCTAGATGAGCAGTTCTTC. Amino acid sequence: CASTGGYLDEQFF.